This TCR beta chain was profiled in a study of vaccination and CD4 T cells after COVID-19. Sequencing of the DNA from cultured CD4+ T cells was carried out with the Oncomine TCR Beta short-read assay. Using its own MiXCR run on the PCR reads, TCRdb lists one record per CDR3 protein. This sample has 3,900 or so distinct CDR3 sequences, with around 45% found just once. Trimming cost V 8 bases and J 7 bases, with 20 bases left between them. CDR1 and CDR2 (germline): GTSNPN, SVGIG (reference sequence). The CDR3 length is 13 residues. To note about this clonotype: Antigen: not known.

Treatment of the sample: roughly ten-day PBMC culture with coronavirus spike peptide pools or control peptides (ViraFEST assay). Sequencing used CD4+ T cells from blood, cultured in vitro. The chain recombines TRBV30 with TRBJ1-1, with D unclear. This clonotype was obtained from a human donor who had recovered from COVID-19. CDR3 residues: CAAERLHADEAFF. As DNA, the CDR3 is TGTGCCGCGGAGAGATTACACGCCGATGAAGCTTTCTTT.